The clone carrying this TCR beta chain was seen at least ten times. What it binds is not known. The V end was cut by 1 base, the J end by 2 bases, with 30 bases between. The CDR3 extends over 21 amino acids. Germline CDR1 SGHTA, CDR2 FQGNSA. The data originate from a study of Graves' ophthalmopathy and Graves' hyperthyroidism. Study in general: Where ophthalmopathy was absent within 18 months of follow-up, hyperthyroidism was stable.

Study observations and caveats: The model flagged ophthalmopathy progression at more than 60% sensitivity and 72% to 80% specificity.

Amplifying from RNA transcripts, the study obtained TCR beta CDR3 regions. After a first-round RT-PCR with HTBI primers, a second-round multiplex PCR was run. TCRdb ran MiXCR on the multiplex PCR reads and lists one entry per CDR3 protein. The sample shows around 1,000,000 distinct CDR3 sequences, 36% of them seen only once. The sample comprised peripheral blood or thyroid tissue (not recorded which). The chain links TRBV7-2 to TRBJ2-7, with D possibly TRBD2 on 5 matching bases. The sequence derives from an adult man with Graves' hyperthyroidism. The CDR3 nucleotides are TGTGCCAGCAGCTTAGGTCCCCTCGGGGTCCACACGACAAGCAGCCCCTACGAGCAGTACTTC. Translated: CASSLGPLGVHTTSSPYEQYF. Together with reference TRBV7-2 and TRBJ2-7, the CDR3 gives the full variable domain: GAGVSQSPSNKVTEKGKDVELRCDPISGHTALYWYRQSLGQGLEFLIYFQGNSAPDKSGLPSDRFSAERTGGSVSTLTIQRTQQEDSAVYLCASSLGPLGVHTTSSPYEQYFGPGTRLTVT.